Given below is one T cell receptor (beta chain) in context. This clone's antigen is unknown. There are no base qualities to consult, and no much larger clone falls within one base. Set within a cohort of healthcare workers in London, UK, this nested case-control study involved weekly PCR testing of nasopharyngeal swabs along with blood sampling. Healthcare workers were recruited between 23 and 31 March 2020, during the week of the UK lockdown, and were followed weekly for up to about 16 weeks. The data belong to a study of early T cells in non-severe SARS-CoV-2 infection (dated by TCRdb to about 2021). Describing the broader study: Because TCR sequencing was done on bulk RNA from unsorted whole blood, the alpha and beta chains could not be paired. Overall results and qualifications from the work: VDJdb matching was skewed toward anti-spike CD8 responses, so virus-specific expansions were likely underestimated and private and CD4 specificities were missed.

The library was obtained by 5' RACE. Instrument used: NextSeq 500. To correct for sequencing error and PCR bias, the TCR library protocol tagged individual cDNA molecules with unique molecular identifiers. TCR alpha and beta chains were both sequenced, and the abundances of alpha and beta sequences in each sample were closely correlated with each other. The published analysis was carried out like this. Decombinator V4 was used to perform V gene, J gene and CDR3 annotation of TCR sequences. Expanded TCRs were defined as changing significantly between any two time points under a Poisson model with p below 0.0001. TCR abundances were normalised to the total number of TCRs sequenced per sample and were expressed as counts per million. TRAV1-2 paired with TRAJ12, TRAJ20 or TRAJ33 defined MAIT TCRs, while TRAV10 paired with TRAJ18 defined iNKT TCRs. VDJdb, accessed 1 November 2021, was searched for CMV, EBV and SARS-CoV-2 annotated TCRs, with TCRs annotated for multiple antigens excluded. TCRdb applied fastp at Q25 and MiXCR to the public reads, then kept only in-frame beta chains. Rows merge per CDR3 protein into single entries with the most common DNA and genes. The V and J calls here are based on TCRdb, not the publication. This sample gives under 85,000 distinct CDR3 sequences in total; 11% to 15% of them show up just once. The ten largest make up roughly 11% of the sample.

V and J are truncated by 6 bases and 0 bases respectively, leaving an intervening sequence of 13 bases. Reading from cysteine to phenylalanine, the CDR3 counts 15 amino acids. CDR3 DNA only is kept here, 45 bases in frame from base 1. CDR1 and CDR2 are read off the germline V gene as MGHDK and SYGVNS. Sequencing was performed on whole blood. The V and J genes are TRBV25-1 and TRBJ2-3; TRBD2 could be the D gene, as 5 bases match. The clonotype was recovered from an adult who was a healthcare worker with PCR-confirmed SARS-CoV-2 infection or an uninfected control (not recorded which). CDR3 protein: CASSNTGTSTDTQYF. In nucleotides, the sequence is TGTGCCAGCAGCAACACGGGAACTAGCACAGATACGCAGTATTTT.